A single T cell receptor beta chain is shown here with its context. What antigen it recognizes has not been identified. The junction differs from germline at one of its ends, possibly a read error. Read coverage stops 3 residues before the CDR3 terminus; the germline J gene supplies the remainder. At the DNA level, this CDR3 is encoded by other sequences in the same sample as well. The CDR3 runs 15 amino acids, cysteine and phenylalanine included. Shown are 36 bases from within the CDR3, in frame from base 1. Per the germline V gene, SGHDT is the CDR1 and YYEEEE is the CDR2. For TCRbeta CDR3 sequencing, genomic DNA was extracted from sorted cells using the QIAGEN DNeasy Blood and Tissue Kit. High-throughput TCRbeta CDR3 sequencing was carried out commercially through immunoSEQ, with PCR amplification with bias correction and internal controls included. The authors' pipeline ran thus. Unique productive TCRbeta sequences were defined by CDR3 nucleotide sequence when primers matched and otherwise by CDR3 amino acid sequence together with Vbeta and Jbeta genes. Sorting error was corrected by removing sequences shared between sorted populations at a frequency ratio of 2:1 or less, and the remaining shared sequences were assigned to the higher population. Donor-reactive sequences were defined as at least 5-fold expanded in CFSE-low cells versus unstimulated cells, with frequency of at least 0.01% in CFSE-low cells. Repertoire divergence was quantified by Jensen-Shannon divergence using the top 100 TCRbeta sequences ranked by frequency. For any sample with multiple sequencing runs, sorting error was corrected in each run separately before the runs were pooled. In TCRdb, the immuneACCESS table is reduced to in-frame sequences with V and J assigned. These tables do not hold every clone; where another copy was compared, an unresolved V gene accounts for under half, and the others remain unexplained. The V and J calls and the clone size are those of that table, but D and trimming were determined from the DNA. The table of this sample itemizes 48,000 or so clones. Clones ranked in the top ten supply about 0.85% of the sample.

The data are from a study of Tregs in tolerant kidney transplant recipients (dated by TCRdb to between 2018 and 2021). A note on the overall study: Transplants used related donors with nonmyeloablative bone marrow transplantation; mixed chimerism was transient in the human trials. The study used TCRbeta sequencing to identify donor-specific regulatory T cells before combined kidney and bone marrow transplantation, then tracked those cells after transplant.

General conclusions and limits of the study: Because the PCR primers were changed over time for some patients, nucleotide-level comparison could not be performed across the samples from those patients. Expanding Tregs with activated donor B cells appeared to identify the most biologically relevant and donor-specific TCRbeta repertoire. Although technical replication error seemed to be minimal, the question of biological reproducibility was not addressed directly. Because the study included only a small number of patients, the results must be confirmed in larger populations and under other immunosuppression protocols. Donor-specific Treg expansion was found to exceed global Treg expansion in tolerant patients, suggesting antigen-driven rather than nonspecific expansion.

The time point tag for this specimen amounts to: blood sample drawn before combined kidney and bone marrow transplant. Unstimulated Tregs (CD4+CD25+CD127-), CD4+ non-Tregs (CD4+CD25-), CD4 and CD8 cells were FACS-sorted from thawed PBMCs. A few combined kidney and bone marrow transplant recipients from the ITN036ST trial were included as patients, and samples were available only from these trial subjects. Healthy control blood was processed to PBMCs by Ficoll density gradient and cryopreserved, and patient PBMCs were collected before and after transplant. The rearranged segments are TRBV5-6 and TRBJ2-2, and perhaps TRBD2 as D gene, on 5 matching bases. The source was CD4+ T cells from blood, collected before the transplant. The sequence came from a human donor who received a combined kidney and bone marrow transplant. The CDR3 sequence is CASSLVARNTGELFF. The part of the CDR3 DNA that was read is TGTGCCAGCAGTTTGGTAGCGCGGAACACCGGGGAG.